The 9 T cell receptor beta chains below come from one sample, sequenced in a study of cytomegalovirus exposure and HLA in healthy donors. Clones were sequenced by immunoSEQ multiplex PCR, and TCRdb holds only the in-frame ones, with some missing. Here the sample spans some 170,000 clones, 85% to 90% being singletons. Material: PBMCs. All receptors derive from a woman aged 18 to 35 in good health and CMV-seropositive.

V usage is TRBV4-2 and J usage is TRBJ1-2; TRBD1 might be the D (5 bases). Trimming cost V 1 base and J 1 base, with 13 bases left between them. Germline CDR1 is LGHNA and CDR2 is YNFKEQ. This CDR3 spans 16 amino acids. The CDR3 bases are TGTGCCAGCAGCCAAGTGGGGCAGACACTTAACTATGGCTACACCTTC. Translating it yields CASSQVGQTLNYGYTF.

The chain joins TRBV18 to TRBJ1-2, with 8 bases lining up with TRBD1. Germline V CDR1 and CDR2: KGHSH, LQKENI. The CDR3 length is 16 residues. J gave up 4 bases and V 3 bases, and 10 bases lay outside the gene matches. The CDR3 coding sequence is TGTGCCAGCTCACCCCTTCAGGGGGCTGGCGTCTATGGCTACACCTTC. Its translation: CASSPLQGAGVYGYTF.

This clone is a singleton in its sample. The chain joins TRBV15 to TRBJ2-2; TRBD1 might be the D (6 bases). V lost 4 bases and J lost 6, with 15 bases in between. Germline V gives CDR1 LNHNV, CDR2 YYDKDF (reference sequence). The CDR3 loop spans 15 amino acids. The CDR3, as DNA: TGTGCCACCAGCATACTCGTACAGGGATCCGGGGAGCTGTTTTTT. This gives the protein CATSILVQGSGELFF.

The chain is built from TRBV4-2 and TRBJ2-3; 9 nucleotides align to TRBD2. Per the germline V gene, CDR1 is LGHNA and CDR2 is YNFKEQ. CDR3 length: 18 amino acids. V lost 0 bases and J lost 2; bases outside the gene matches: 9. DNA for the CDR3: TGTGCCAGCAGCCAAGAGATTCCCCTAGCGGGAAACACAGATACGCAGTATTTT. Its protein product is CASSQEIPLAGNTDTQYF.

This clone appeared a few times. The rearrangement uses TRBV7-9 and TRBJ2-7; D not resolved. Germline assignment: CDR1 SEHNR and CDR2 FQNEAQ (reference sequence). The V end lost 1 base, the J end lost 3 bases, and 7 bases lay between the germline ends. The CDR3 loop spans 13 amino acids. CDR3 sequence (DNA): TGTGCCAGCAGCTTAGTTTTAGACTACGAGCAGTACTTC. As protein: CASSLVLDYEQYF.

This chain connects TRBV7-9 to TRBJ2-3; TRBD2 agrees at 9 bases. V trimming: 5 bases; J trimming: 8 bases; junction bases outside the gene matches: 5. From germline, CDR1 is SEHNR and CDR2 FQNEAQ (reference sequence). The CDR3 totals 13 residues. The CDR3, as DNA: TGTGCCAGCAGCCTGCTAGCGGGAAGTACGCAGTATTTT. Translated: CASSLLAGSTQYF.

The rearrangement joins TRBV28 to TRBJ2-5; no definite D call. The germline V gene has CDR1 MDHEN and CDR2 SYDVKM. Deletions cut 4 bases from V and 4 bases from J, with 13 bases between. The CDR3 has 14 residues. The CDR3 here is CASSSYSVGETQYF. CDR3 DNA: TGTGCCAGCAGTTCCTATTCCGTCGGAGAGACCCAGTACTTC. The whole variable domain, remainder taken from reference TRBV28 and TRBJ2-5, is DVKVTQSSRYLVKRTGEKVFLECVQDMDHENMFWYRQDPGLGLRLIYFSYDVKMKEKGDIPEGYSVSREKKERFSLILESASTNQTSMYLCASSSYSVGETQYFGPGTRLLVL.

V usage is TRBV5-1 and J usage is TRBJ2-2; the match to TRBD2 covers 8 bases. Looked up from germline, CDR1 is SGHRS and CDR2 is YFSETQ. The length of the CDR3 is 19 residues. V lost 1 base to trimming and J lost 2 bases; unmatched junction nucleotides: 13. The CDR3 nucleotides are TGCGCCAGCAGCTTGTTGGCTAGCGGGCATGGGGCAAACACCGGGGAGCTGTTTTTT. This translates into CASSLLASGHGANTGELFF.

J is TRBJ2-2 and V is TRBV9; perhaps TRBD1 as D (6 bases). Germline CDR1 reads SGDLS; CDR2 reads YYNGEE. This CDR3 contains 14 residues. Trimming took off 3 bases at V and 1 base at J, with 7 bases between the two ends. The CDR3 loop is CASSADRNTGELFF. DNA of the CDR3: TGTGCCAGCAGCGCGGACAGGAACACCGGGGAGCTGTTTTTT.